The next 15 T cell receptor beta chains were all read from a single sample in a study of healthy donors' naive CD4 and CD8 T cells. A linear amplification protocol produced the TCR libraries from around 510 ng of total RNA. One entry per CDR3 protein, called by TCRdb with MiXCR from the reads. The sample records approximately 200,000 distinct CDR3 sequences, 65% to 80% being singletons. The sequencing input was naive CD4+ and CD8+ T cells sorted from blood, pooled from several donors. These receptors were taken from a pool of human donors in good health; the sample pools cells from several healthy donors.

The chain has TRBV20-1 and TRBJ2-7; D gene unclear. Germline V gives CDR1 DFQATT, CDR2 SNEGSKA (reference sequence). The CDR3 contains 14 residues. The germline V and J ends were trimmed by 3 bases and 3 bases, with 15 bases remaining between them. In nucleotides, the CDR3 is TGCAGTGCTAGCCCCGCGAAGGCTATCTACGAGCAGTACTTC. Its translation is CSASPAKAIYEQYF.

The rearrangement uses TRBV12-3 or TRBV12-4 and TRBJ1-2; maybe TRBD1 (6 bases). The CDR3 sequence is 15 residues long. The ends were cut back, 5 bases at V and 2 bases at J, with 15 bases in the middle. As DNA, the CDR3 is TGTGCCAGCAGTCATCACAGGGAGATAAACTATGGCTACACCTTC. Translation: CASSHHREINYGYTF.

V is TRBV24-1 and J is TRBJ2-2; 7 bases line up with TRBD2. Germline loops: CDR1 KGHDR, CDR2 SFDVKD. With V trimmed by 4 bases and J by 0 bases, 7 bases remained unmatched. This CDR3 region has 17 residues. The CDR3 sequence is CATSDSRLAPNTGELFF. CDR3 coding DNA: TGTGCCACCAGTGACTCCCGACTAGCCCCGAACACCGGGGAGCTGTTTTTT.

V is TRBV29-1 and J is TRBJ2-5; D perhaps matches TRBD1 (6 bases). The CDR3 sequence is 13 residues long. Per germline, CDR1 SQVTM and CDR2 ANQGSEA. Trimming cost V 4 bases and J 2 bases, with 11 bases left between them. The CDR3 here is CSVGRTVQETQYF. CDR3 bases: TGCAGCGTTGGGAGGACAGTGCAAGAGACCCAGTACTTC.

The chain links TRBV30 to TRBJ2-7, with D possibly TRBD2 on 5 matching bases. Trimming stripped 1 base from V and 4 bases from J, with 11 bases between. Per the germline V gene, CDR1 is GTSNPN and CDR2 is SVGIG (reference sequence). The CDR3 is 13 residues long. The DNA for the CDR3 is TGTGCCTGGAGTGCGGGGATCAGGTACGAGCAGTACTTC. It translates to CAWSAGIRYEQYF.

The V and J genes are TRBV29-1 and TRBJ2-5; 8 bases agree with TRBD1. The CDR3 has 18 residues. CDR1 SQVTM and CDR2 ANQGSEA come from the germline V gene. Trimming at V came to 5 bases and at J to 1 base, leaving 18 bases not matched to a gene. CDR3: CSVTHRRDRRALQETQYF. CDR3 DNA sequence: TGCAGCGTTACCCACCGCCGGGACAGGAGAGCCCTCCAAGAGACCCAGTACTTC. Full variable domain (remainder filled in from reference TRBV29-1 and TRBJ2-5): SAVISQKPSRDICQRGTSLTIQCQVDSQVTMMFWYRQQPGQSLTLIATANQGSEATYESGFVIDKFPISRPNLTFSTLTVSNMSPEDSSIYLCSVTHRRDRRALQETQYFGPGTRLLVL.

CDR3 coding DNA: TGCAGCGTTGGAGGCGACATCCCCTACGAGCAGTACTTC. Its protein product is CSVGGDIPYEQYF. The chain uses TRBV29-1 and TRBJ2-7; D not resolved. Trimming left V 4 bases short and J 2 bases short, with 12 bases between. The CDR3 has 13 amino acids. Germline V gives CDR1 SQVTM, CDR2 ANQGSEA.

This clonotype was counted only a few times. The rearrangement links TRBV10-3 to TRBJ1-1; 7 positions match TRBD1. The CDR3 runs 14 residues. Germline V lookup: CDR1 ENHRY, CDR2 SYGVKD. Trimming cost V 6 bases and J 0 bases; bases outside gene matches: 4. CDR3 region: CAIRRTGLNTEAFF. The CDR3 coding sequence is TGTGCCATCAGACGGACAGGATTGAACACTGAAGCTTTCTTT.

The chain's CDR3 is CASSQGVRGYTF. The CDR3 DNA reads TGCGCCAGCAGCCAAGGCGTTCGGGGCTACACCTTC. V is TRBV4-1 and J is TRBJ1-2, with no clear D. V lost 1 base to trimming and J lost 8 bases, with 8 bases between them. From germline, CDR1 is MGHRA and CDR2 YSYEKL. This CDR3 contains 12 residues.

This clonotype was found once. V and J are TRBV6-5 and TRBJ1-1; D gene unclear. This CDR3 has 15 residues. Germline V gene data show CDR1 as MNHEY and CDR2 as SVGAGI. V was cut by 6 bases and J by 5 bases, with 19 bases left in between. The CDR3 nucleotides read TGTGCCAGCAGCCCAATCAGAGGGTTTCGGACTGAAGCTTTCTTT. It encodes CASSPIRGFRTEAFF.

J is TRBJ2-7 and V is TRBV14; D is unclear. Germline V gives CDR1 SGHDN, CDR2 FVKESK. V lost 4 bases and J lost 6, with 13 bases in between. The CDR3 has 13 residues. This CDR3 reads CASSPRQTLEQYF. CDR3 sequence (DNA): TGTGCCAGCAGCCCCCGGCAGACGCTCGAGCAGTACTTC.

J is TRBJ1-1 and V is TRBV29-1; 8 positions agree with TRBD1. Germline V gene data show CDR1 as SQVTM and CDR2 as ANQGSEA. This CDR3 has 14 residues. The junction had 17 bases not matched to a gene; V was cut back by 7 bases and J by 10 bases. Written as DNA, the CDR3 is TGCAGCGGTTGGGGCGGACAGGGCCCTATCGGAGCTTTCTTT. Protein product: CSGWGGQGPIGAFF.

V usage is TRBV28 and J usage is TRBJ1-1; D ambiguous. V dropped 8 bases and J dropped 1 base, with 11 bases sitting between them. The germline CDR1 and CDR2 sequences are MDHEN and SYDVKM. The CDR3 length is 13 residues. The CDR3 nucleotides read TGTGCCAGCCGCCTCCCTTCGAACACTGAAGCTTTCTTT. Its protein product is CASRLPSNTEAFF.

This chain links TRBV5-1 with TRBJ2-7, with a possible D match to TRBD2 (5 bases). The CDR3 spans 16 residues. V lost 2 bases and J lost 2, with 17 bases in between. The germline V gene encodes CDR1 SGHRS and CDR2 YFSETQ. Here the CDR3 reads CASSLLTQASPYEQYF. The CDR3, as DNA: TGCGCCAGCAGCTTATTAACGCAGGCTAGCCCCTACGAGCAGTACTTC.

The V and J genes are TRBV10-3 and TRBJ2-5; the D gene is possibly TRBD1 (6 bases). The germline V and J ends were trimmed by 7 bases and 0 bases, with 6 bases remaining between them. Germline V gene data show CDR1 as ENHRY and CDR2 as SYGVKD. The CDR3 spans 12 residues. The CDR3 reads CAINRDQETQYF. CDR3 in DNA: TGTGCCATCAACAGGGACCAAGAGACCCAGTACTTC.